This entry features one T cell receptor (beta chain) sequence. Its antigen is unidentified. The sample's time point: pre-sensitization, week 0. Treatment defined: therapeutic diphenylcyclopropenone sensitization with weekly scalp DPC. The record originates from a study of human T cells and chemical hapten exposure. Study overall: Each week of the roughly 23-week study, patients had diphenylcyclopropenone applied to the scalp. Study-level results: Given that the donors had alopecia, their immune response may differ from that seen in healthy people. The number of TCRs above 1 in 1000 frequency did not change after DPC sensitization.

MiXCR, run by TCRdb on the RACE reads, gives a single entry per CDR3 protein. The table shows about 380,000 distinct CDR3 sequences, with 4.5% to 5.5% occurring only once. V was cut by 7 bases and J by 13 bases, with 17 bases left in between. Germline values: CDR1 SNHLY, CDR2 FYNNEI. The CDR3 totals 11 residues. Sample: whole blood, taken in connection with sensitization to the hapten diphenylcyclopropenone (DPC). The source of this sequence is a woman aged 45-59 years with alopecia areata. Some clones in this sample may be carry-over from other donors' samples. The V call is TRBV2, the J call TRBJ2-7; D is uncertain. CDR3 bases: TGTGCCAGCACCCTAACACGGAATGCCTACTTC. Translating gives CASTLTRNAYF.